The TCR beta chain under discussion was sequenced for a study of blood T cell repertoires in COVID-19. Study information: Material from acute and convalescent COVID-19 was sourced from the United States, Italy and Spain. The analysed material was cDNA or gDNA that came from T cells, B-cell-depleted T cells, or PBMCs.

Repertoires were generated with immunoSEQ multiplex PCR, while TCRdb's copy carries only in-frame clones and drops some. Among approximately 500,000 clones listed, 70% to 90% were seen once. Participant ages covered about 18 to 90 years across 24 US areas. The recovered donors of Cohort 3 showed two negative PCRs, clearance, or symptom resolution. CDR1 is SGHRS and CDR2 is YFSETQ in the germline V gene. The CDR3 runs to 15 residues. The V and J ends lost 2 bases and 2 bases, in that order; junction bases with no gene match: 1. Sequenced input: PBMCs or T cells enriched from blood (not recorded which). The chain has TRBV5-1 and TRBJ2-1; 10 bases line up with TRBD2. This sequence was found in a woman aged 40 to 55 who had recovered from COVID-19. The CDR3 loop reads CASSFTSGAYNEQFF. Here the CDR3 DNA reads TGCGCCAGCAGCTTTACTAGCGGGGCCTACAATGAGCAGTTCTTC.